Presented here are 26 T cell receptor beta chains from one specimen sequenced in a study of T cell clonality in common variable immunodeficiency. Libraries were prepared by immunoSEQ multiplex PCR; TCRdb keeps only in-frame clonotypes and omits some of them. This sample shows about 39,000 clones and no singletons; 2.5% to 3.5% rests with the ten largest. The sample consisted of peripheral blood mononuclear cells. The receptors here all came from a person between 18 and 70 years old in good health.

At least ten counts were recorded for this clone. The missing CDR3 end, 3 residues past where the read stops, is filled in from the germline J gene. The chain couples TRBV7-9 to TRBJ1-2; D is ambiguous. Per the germline V gene, CDR1 is SEHNR and CDR2 is FQNEAQ (reference sequence). The length of the CDR3 is 13 residues. The part of the CDR3 DNA that was read is TGTGCCAGCAGCCAAGGTCACCTTTACGGC. It translates to CASSQGHLYG. The full-length CDR3 reads as CASSQGHLYGYTF.

Ten or more counts support this clone. The read ends 3 residues before the CDR3 terminus; that terminus is restored from the germline J gene. The chain recombines TRBV7-9 with TRBJ1-1; D perhaps matches TRBD1 (5 bases). V lost 4 bases and J lost 4, with 7 bases in between. CDR3 size: 12 residues. Germline CDR1 and CDR2: SEHNR and FQNEAQ (reference sequence). Here the CDR3 reads CASSSGFTEAFF. CDR3 bases read: TGTGCCAGCAGCTCAGGGTTCACTGAA.

This clone was detected ten times or more. The DNA read from the CDR3 is TGTGCCAGCAGCTTATCTAGCGGTAGCACAGATACG. Translation gives CASSLSSGSTDT. The full CDR3 protein reads CASSLSSGSTDTQYF. The gene calls are TRBV7-3 and TRBJ2-3, with 7 bases aligning to TRBD2. The DNA ends 3 residues before the CDR3 does, and the rest of the CDR3 is filled in from the germline J gene. V shed 2 bases and J 0 bases; nucleotides not matched to a gene: 2. CDR1 and CDR2 from the germline V gene are SGHTA and FQGTGA. The CDR3 covers 15 residues.

There are many counts of this clone. The read finishes 3 residues shy of the CDR3 end, and the germline J gene is used to complete it. This chain uses TRBV2 with TRBJ2-5, with D possibly being TRBD1 (6 bases). Germline V CDR1 and CDR2: SNHLY, FYNNEI. The germline V and J ends were trimmed by 2 bases and 1 base, with 11 bases remaining between them. There are 15 residues in the CDR3. The CDR3 region is CASSELTGSQETQYF. CDR3 bases read: TGTGCCAGCAGTGAATTAACAGGGTCCCAAGAGACC. Variable domain in full (rest from reference TRBV2 and TRBJ2-5): EPEVTQTPSHQVTQMGQEVILRCVPISNHLYFYWYRQILGQKVEFLVSFYNNEISEKSEIFDDQFSVERPDGSNFTLKIRSTKLEDSAMYFCASSELTGSQETQYFGPGTRLLVL.

This clone was picked up many times. The read stops 3 residues short of the end of the CDR3; the missing end is completed from the germline J gene. This chain joins TRBV29-1 and TRBJ2-7; tentatively, D is TRBD1 (5 bases). Trimming shortened V by 4 bases and J by 2 bases, and 12 bases separated the two germline ends. The CDR3 is 13 residues long. Germline V CDR1 and CDR2: SQVTM, ANQGSEA. The CDR3 reads CSVATGEPYEQYF. CDR3 DNA (partial): TGCAGCGTTGCCACAGGAGAGCCCTACGAG.

This clone was recorded at least ten times. The sequenced fragment ends 3 residues before the CDR3 boundary, so the rest is inferred from the germline J gene. The gene calls are TRBV5-1 and TRBJ1-1; D is undetermined. Germline V gene data show CDR1 as SGHRS and CDR2 as YFSETQ. The CDR3 runs to 13 residues. V lost 4 bases, J lost 1 base, and 8 bases lay in between. This chain's CDR3 is CASSPLRNTEAFF. Incomplete CDR3 DNA: TGCGCCAGCAGCCCTCTTAGGAACACTGAA.

This clone was picked up many times. The observed sequence ends 3 residues before the CDR3 terminus, with the missing tail filled in from the germline J gene. The chain couples TRBV5-1 to TRBJ1-4, with 9 bases matching TRBD1. The V gene's germline CDR1 is SGHRS and CDR2 YFSETQ. The V gene end was trimmed by 3 bases and the J gene end by 7 bases; junction bases not matched to a gene: 7. The CDR3 length is 15 residues. The CDR3 protein is CASSYGQGLGEKLFF. CDR3 DNA, as far as it was read: TGCGCCAGCAGCTACGGACAGGGGTTGGGTGAAAAA.

In this sample, this clone turned up many times. Read data end 3 residues before the CDR3 end; the end is taken from the germline J gene. The chain joins TRBV6-4 to TRBJ1-5, with D possibly TRBD1 on 6 matching bases. CDR3 length: 13 residues. V lost 6 bases to trimming and J lost 3 bases, with 9 bases between them. The V gene's germline CDR1 is MRHNA and CDR2 SNTAGT. The CDR3 sequence is CASSAGDNQPQHF. The sequenced CDR3 bases are TGTGCCAGCAGCGCAGGGGACAATCAGCCC.

Many counts were recorded for this clone. With the read ending 3 residues before the CDR3 end, the germline J gene is used to fill in that end. V usage is TRBV5-1 and J usage is TRBJ2-5; 13 bases match TRBD2. J was trimmed by 3 bases and V by 4 bases; bases with no gene match: 6. The CDR3 loop spans 16 amino acids. The germline CDR1 and CDR2 sequences are SGHRS and YFSETQ. CDR3 DNA, as far as it was read: TGCGCCAGCAGCCAGGGGGGACTAGCGGGAAAAGAGACC. Translated, it gives CASSQGGLAGKET. The full-length CDR3 reads as CASSQGGLAGKETQYF.

This clone was seen at least ten times. The read ends 3 residues shy of where the CDR3 ends; the end is completed using the germline J gene. The V and J genes are TRBV12-3 or TRBV12-4 and TRBJ2-7, with 10 bases lining up with TRBD2. V lost 5 bases to trimming and J lost 2 bases; unmatched junction nucleotides: 3. The CDR3 spans 14 residues. Partial CDR3 DNA: TGTGCCAGCAGTAGACTAGCGGGCGCCTACGAG. Amino acid sequence: CASSRLAGAYE. The complete CDR3 reads CASSRLAGAYEQYF.

As concerns this clone: The CDR3 end falls 3 residues outside the read, so it is completed with the germline J gene. The V gene is TRBV6-1, the J gene TRBJ2-3, with 9 bases identical to TRBD2. The V gene end was trimmed by 1 base and the J gene end by 5 bases; junction bases not matched to a gene: 4. Germline V lookup: CDR1 MNHNS, CDR2 SASEGT. CDR3 length equals 15 residues. CDR3 DNA, as far as it was read: TGTGCCAGCAGTGAAGGGGGGACTAGCCAAGATACG. This sequence encodes CASSEGGTSQDT. The whole CDR3 sequence is CASSEGGTSQDTQYF.

This clone was seen ten or more times. Read sequence stops 3 residues before the CDR3 end, and the germline J gene provides the missing end. The rearrangement uses TRBV2 and TRBJ2-7; 8 bases are a match to TRBD2. The germline V gene has CDR1 SNHLY and CDR2 FYNNEI. CDR3 length: 13 residues. V shed 7 bases, J shed 3 bases, and the junction held 5 bases outside the gene matches. This CDR3 reads CASNNRGGYEQYF. CDR3 DNA, as far as it was read: TGTGCCAGCAACAACCGGGGGGGCTACGAG.

This clone was recorded many times. The CDR3 is cut off 3 residues early in the read; its end comes from the germline J gene. The rearrangement joins TRBV2 to TRBJ2-1; 7 bases fit TRBD1. The ends lost 6 bases at V and 3 bases at J; junction bases unmatched: 8. CDR1 is SNHLY, CDR2 FYNNEI, per germline. The CDR3 is 15 amino acids. The part of the CDR3 DNA that was read is TGTGCCAGCAGGCAGAGGACAGGTTACTACAATGAG. Residues: CASRQRTGYYNE. The full CDR3 is CASRQRTGYYNEQFF.

This clone was counted at least ten times. The read comes to an end 3 residues before the CDR3 does, leaving the germline J gene to fill in the end. The chain uses TRBV7-8 and TRBJ1-6; unclear D gene. This CDR3 region has 17 residues. Trimming stripped 5 bases from V and 7 bases from J, with 21 bases between. Per the germline V gene, CDR1 is SGHVS and CDR2 is FQNEAQ. The part of the CDR3 DNA that was read is TGTGCCAGCAGCCCGTTGCGTATCCCTTCGGGGAATTCACCC. It encodes CASSPLRIPSGNSP. Given in full, the CDR3 is CASSPLRIPSGNSPLHF.

This clone was counted at least ten times. The missing CDR3 end, 3 residues past where the read stops, is filled in from the germline J gene. The V gene is TRBV27, the J gene TRBJ2-7; 11 bases align to TRBD1. Germline V CDR1 and CDR2: MNHEY, SMNVEV (reference sequence). The V gene end was trimmed by 5 bases and the J gene end by 2 bases; junction bases not matched to a gene: 8. The CDR3 is made up of 16 amino acids. This chain's CDR3 is CASSAGQGDLTYEQYF. The part of the CDR3 DNA that was read is TGTGCCAGCAGTGCGGGACAGGGGGACCTAACCTACGAG.

This clone was detected many times. From the germline J gene comes the end of the CDR3, since the read stops 3 residues before it. V and J are TRBV7-9 and TRBJ2-1, with D perhaps matching TRBD2 (6 bases). The CDR3 consists of 14 residues. Trimming cost V 3 bases and J 1 base, with 7 bases left between them. Germline V gene data show CDR1 as SEHNR and CDR2 as FQNEAQ (reference sequence). This CDR3 is CASSFGGSYNEQFF. The CDR3 bases that were read are TGTGCCAGCAGCTTCGGGGGATCCTACAATGAG. The entire variable domain, with the rest obtained from reference TRBV7-9 and TRBJ2-1, is as follows: DTGVSQNPRHKITKRGQNVTFRCDPISEHNRLYWYRQTLGQGPEFLTYFQNEAQLEKSRLLSDRFSAERPKGSFSTLEIQRTEQGDSAMYLCASSFGGSYNEQFFGPGTRLTVL.

This clone was seen a few times. The sequenced part of the CDR3 DNA is TGTGCCAGCAGCTTAGGAGGGGGCACAGATACG. It specifies CASSLGGGTDT. The full CDR3 sequence reads CASSLGGGTDTQYF. The chain combines TRBV11-3 with TRBJ2-3; tentatively, D is TRBD1 or TRBD2 (5 bases each). The CDR3 end is not reached by the read, which stops 3 residues before it; the germline J gene fills it in. Trimming shortened V by 1 base and J by 1 base, and 6 bases separated the two germline ends. The CDR3 loop spans 14 amino acids. Germline loops: CDR1 SGHNT, CDR2 YENEEA.

This clone was counted at least ten times. Read coverage stops 3 residues before the CDR3 terminus; the germline J gene supplies the remainder. The chain joins TRBV5-5 to TRBJ2-7; D call uncertain. CDR1 SGHKS and CDR2 YYEKEE come from the germline V gene (reference sequence). Trimming shortened V by 4 bases and J by 5 bases, and 19 bases separated the two germline ends. The CDR3 consists of 15 residues. The covered CDR3 bases are TGTGCCAGCAGCGGCCTCCAGGATAGTCGGCACGAG. The encoded protein is CASSGLQDSRHE. The entire CDR3 reads CASSGLQDSRHEQYF.

This clone has only a few counts. CDR3 in amino acids: CASSPQPTGNEQFF. The part of the CDR3 DNA that was read is TGTGCCAGCAGCCCGCAGCCGACTGGTAATGAG. J is TRBJ2-1 and V is TRBV7-2; D is uncertain. Coverage ceases 3 residues before the CDR3 finishes, and the germline J gene fills in the end. Deletions cut 5 bases from V and 7 bases from J, with 15 bases between. Germline V gene lookup returns CDR1 SGHTA and CDR2 FQGNSA. The CDR3 has 14 residues.

This clone was seen ten or more times. The CDR3 end falls 3 residues outside the read, so it is completed with the germline J gene. The chain links TRBV5-4 to TRBJ2-7; possible D gene TRBD2, 6 bases. The CDR3 spans 14 residues. Germline CDR1 SGHNT, CDR2 YYREEE (reference sequence). Trimming stripped 0 bases from V and 1 base from J, with 8 bases between. CDR3 amino acids: CASSLGLDSYEQYF. The CDR3 bases that were read are TGTGCCAGCAGCTTGGGACTAGATTCCTACGAG.

Note on this clone: Read data end 3 residues before the CDR3 end; the end is taken from the germline J gene. This rearrangement joins TRBV30 to TRBJ1-2, with D perhaps matching TRBD1 (6 bases). CDR3 length: 16 residues. CDR1 is GTSNPN and CDR2 is SVGIG in the germline V gene (reference sequence). CDR3 bases read: TGTGCCTGGAGTGACCTCCTCCTAGGGACAACCTACGAC. Amino acids: CAWSDLLLGTTYD. In full, the CDR3 reads CAWSDLLLGTTYDYTF.

Many counts were recorded for this clone. The CDR3 end lies 3 residues beyond the end of the read and is filled in from the germline J gene. This chain uses TRBV15 with TRBJ2-3, with 8 bases lining up with TRBD2. The germline V gene has CDR1 LNHNV and CDR2 YYDKDF (reference sequence). The CDR3 spans 15 residues. J was trimmed by 5 bases and V by 7 bases; bases with no gene match: 11. CDR3 residues: CATISGAGGVDTQYF. The sequenced CDR3 bases are TGTGCCACCATCTCAGGGGCGGGAGGTGTAGATACG. Drawing the rest from reference TRBV15 and TRBJ2-3, the complete variable domain is DAMVIQNPRYQVTQFGKPVTLSCSQTLNHNVMYWYQQKSSQAPKLLFHYYDKDFNNEADTPDNFQSRRPNTSFCFLDIRSPGLGDTAMYLCATISGAGGVDTQYFGPGTRLTVL.

Concerning this clone: Read coverage stops 3 residues before the CDR3 terminus; the germline J gene supplies the remainder. This rearrangement joins TRBV20-1 to TRBJ1-6, with 7 bases matching TRBD1. CDR1 is DFQATT, CDR2 SNEGSKA, per germline (reference sequence). The CDR3 spans 13 residues. The junction had 5 bases not matched to a gene; V was cut back by 6 bases and J by 6 bases. The CDR3 region is CSAGGQPNSPLHF. The sequenced CDR3 bases are TGCAGTGCGGGGGGACAGCCTAATTCACCC.

This clone was observed at least ten times. Read coverage stops 3 residues before the CDR3 terminus; the germline J gene supplies the remainder. V usage is TRBV18 and J usage is TRBJ2-5; TRBD2 aligns across 9 bases. CDR3 length equals 16 residues. Germline values: CDR1 KGHSH, CDR2 LQKENI. J gave up 5 bases and V 1 base, and 8 bases lay outside the gene matches. CDR3 sequence reads: CASSPRVAGESETQYF. Partial CDR3 DNA: TGTGCCAGCTCACCACGTGTAGCGGGAGAGTCGGAGACC.

This clone was picked up a small number of times. The sequence runs out 3 residues before the end of the CDR3; the remainder is reconstructed from the germline J gene. The chain combines TRBV18 with TRBJ1-4, with 7 bases matching TRBD1. There are 14 residues in the CDR3. In germline, CDR1 is KGHSH, CDR2 LQKENI. The CDR3 sequence: CASSPDRVDSPLFF. The part of the CDR3 DNA that was read is TGTGCCAGCTCACCTGACAGGGTTGATTCACCA.

This clone was seen ten or more times. Coverage ceases 3 residues before the CDR3 finishes, and the germline J gene fills in the end. This chain links TRBV12-3 or TRBV12-4 with TRBJ2-1; no reliable D call. V was cut by 4 bases and J by 9 bases, with 10 bases left in between. This CDR3 has 12 residues. The sequenced CDR3 bases are TGTGCCAGCAGTTACCTCCCCGGTGAG. This codes for CASSYLPGE. The CDR3 as a whole reads CASSYLPGEQFF.